These 29 T cell receptor beta chains were all obtained from the same sample, sequenced in a study of cytomegalovirus exposure and HLA in healthy donors. The PCR contained 60 Vbeta and 13 Jbeta primers. Some clones are missing from TCRdb's copy, which holds only in-frame ones; the method was immunoSEQ multiplex PCR. The table shows some 86,000 clones, with just over 65% occurring only once. The sequencing input was PBMCs. The source is a man younger than 40 in good health and CMV-seronegative.

With regard to this clone: An end of the junction does not agree with germline; a read error may underlie this. This chain joins TRBV4-2 and TRBJ2-3; possibly TRBD1 for D (5 bases). This CDR3 contains 15 residues. In germline, CDR1 is LGHNA, CDR2 YNFKEQ. CDR3 coding DNA: TGTGCCAGCAGCCAAGAGTCGGGCATGACAGATACGCAGTATTTC. Amino acids: CASSQESGMTDTQYF.

This chain links TRBV6-1 with TRBJ1-5; D remains ambiguous. Germline loops: CDR1 MNHNS, CDR2 SASEGT. Deletions cut 5 bases from V and 4 bases from J, with 12 bases between. This CDR3 contains 14 residues. CDR3 in DNA: TGTGCCAGCAGTACTACATCGTTAAATCAGCCCCAGCATTTT. It is translated as CASSTTSLNQPQHF.

The genes are TRBV4-1 and TRBJ1-1; 7 bases line up with TRBD1. CDR1 MGHRA and CDR2 YSYEKL come from the germline V gene. The CDR3 is 15 amino acids. The ends lost 4 bases at V and 4 bases at J; junction bases unmatched: 9. Written as DNA, the CDR3 is TGCGCCAGCAGCCTACGACAGGGTATTGGCACTGAAGCTTTCTTT. It translates to CASSLRQGIGTEAFF.

This clone was picked up a small number of times. The J gene is TRBJ1-1, the V gene TRBV7-3, with D possibly being TRBD1 (5 bases). The V end was cut by 8 bases, the J end by 4 bases, with 14 bases between. The CDR3 runs to 13 residues. Germline V gives CDR1 SGHTA, CDR2 FQGTGA. This CDR3 is CASSPTGGTEAFF. Written as DNA, the CDR3 is TGTGCCAGCTCCCCGACGGGGGGCACTGAAGCTTTCTTT.

This clone was picked up a small number of times. The chain combines TRBV6-6 with TRBJ1-1, with 7 bases fitting TRBD1. V dropped 7 bases and J dropped 4; count of bases not matched to a gene: 6. The CDR3 length is 13 residues. The germline V gene encodes CDR1 MNHNY and CDR2 SVGAGI (reference sequence). CDR3 DNA sequence: TGTGCCAGCAAGCCACAGGGGCTCACTGAAGCTTTCTTT. The encoded protein is CASKPQGLTEAFF.

V and J are TRBV7-9 and TRBJ2-7, with 11 bases identical to TRBD1. CDR3 size: 16 residues. Unmatched junction bases numbered 10, after V lost 8 bases and J lost 1 base. Germline CDR1 SEHNR, CDR2 FQNEAQ (reference sequence). CDR3 loop: CASSNKGQGASYEQYF. DNA for the CDR3: TGTGCCAGCTCAAATAAAGGACAGGGGGCTTCCTACGAGCAGTACTTC.

V gene TRBV10-3 combines with J gene TRBJ1-4; perhaps TRBD1 as D (6 bases). This CDR3 has 16 residues. Germline V gives CDR1 ENHRY, CDR2 SYGVKD. V was pared by 0 bases and J by 5 bases, with 13 bases between. CDR3 sequence: CAISESVGQGNEKLFF. CDR3 DNA: TGTGCCATCAGTGAGTCTGTGGGGCAGGGGAATGAAAAACTGTTTTTT.

The chain has TRBV19 and TRBJ1-2, with D perhaps TRBD1 (5 bases). V was trimmed by 4 bases and J by 5 bases, leaving 14 bases between them. Germline loops: CDR1 LNHDA, CDR2 SQIVND (reference sequence). This CDR3 has 14 residues. The DNA for the CDR3 is TGTGCCAGTAGTAGCCAGGGTGATCGGTATGGCTACACCTTC. Translation: CASSSQGDRYGYTF.

The chain combines TRBV6-1 with TRBJ1-3; 10 positions agree with TRBD1. The CDR3 extends over 16 amino acids. V lost 3 bases and J lost 5; bases outside the gene matches: 7. Germline-derived CDR1 and CDR2 are MNHNS and SASEGT. The CDR3 nucleotides read TGTGCCAGCAGTGACACGGGACAGGGGATTCGAAACACCATATATTTT. The encoded protein is CASSDTGQGIRNTIYF.

This clone came up a few times. CDR3 bases: TGTGCCAGCAGCTGGAGGCTAGCGGGGACATACAATGAGCAGTTCTTC. Translation: CASSWRLAGTYNEQFF. V gene TRBV7-2 combines with J gene TRBJ2-1; TRBD2 aligns across 9 bases. V lost 4 bases, J lost 4 bases, and 8 bases stayed unmatched. The CDR3 has 16 amino acids. Germline-derived CDR1 and CDR2 are SGHTA and FQGNSA.

The V call is TRBV18, the J call TRBJ1-2, with 7 bases matching TRBD1. Germline values: CDR1 KGHSH, CDR2 LQKENI. The junction had 8 bases not matched to a gene; V was cut back by 6 bases and J by 7 bases. CDR3 length: 13 amino acids. In DNA form, the CDR3 reads TGTGCCAGCTCTAGACAGGGCCACAGTGGCTACACCTTC. Translating it yields CASSRQGHSGYTF. The full variable domain, rest sourced from reference TRBV18 and TRBJ1-2, is NAGVMQNPRHLVRRRGQEARLRCSPMKGHSHVYWYRQLPEEGLKFMVYLQKENIIDESGMPKERFSAEFPKEGPSILRIQQVVRGDSAAYFCASSRQGHSGYTFGSGTRLTVV.

CDR3 sequence: CATEDSMNTEAFF. DNA of the CDR3: TGTGCCACCGAAGACAGTATGAACACTGAAGCTTTCTTT. The V and J genes are TRBV19 and TRBJ1-1; tentative D call: TRBD1 (5 bases). Deletions cut 10 bases from V and 0 bases from J, with 12 bases between. Germline V gene data show CDR1 as LNHDA and CDR2 as SQIVND (reference sequence). This CDR3 region has 13 residues.

The CDR3 loop reads CASSSGGLGNTIYF. Here the CDR3 DNA reads TGCGCCAGCAGCTCCGGGGGGCTTGGAAACACCATATATTTT. The rearrangement links TRBV4-1 to TRBJ1-3, with D tentatively TRBD1 (6 bases). The V gene's germline CDR1 is MGHRA and CDR2 YSYEKL. V lost 5 bases, J lost 3 bases, and 11 bases lay in between. The CDR3 extends over 14 amino acids.

J is TRBJ2-2 and V is TRBV19, with no clear D. CDR1 is LNHDA, CDR2 SQIVND, per germline (reference sequence). V shed 7 bases and J shed 5 bases, with 20 bases lying between them. CDR3 length equals 16 residues. As DNA, the CDR3 is TGTGCCAGTACCTTCCTGGCCGTTTCCGGGACCGGGGAGCTGTTTTTT. Translating gives CASTFLAVSGTGELFF. Using reference TRBV19 and TRBJ2-2 for the parts outside the CDR3, the full variable domain is DGGITQSPKYLFRKEGQNVTLSCEQNLNHDAMYWYRQDPGQGLRLIYYSQIVNDFQKGDIAEGYSVSREKKESFPLTVTSAQKNPTAFYLCASTFLAVSGTGELFFGEGSRLTVL.

This clone was detected only a few times. This chain links TRBV9 with TRBJ2-1; D not certain. Germline V lookup: CDR1 SGDLS, CDR2 YYNGEE. Trimming took 6 bases from V and 1 from J, leaving 11 bases between them. This CDR3 contains 14 residues. The CDR3 DNA follows: TGTGCCAGCAACCTAGAAGGTTCCTACAATGAGCAGTTCTTC. Encoded protein: CASNLEGSYNEQFF.

V and J are TRBV28 and TRBJ2-2; 7 bases line up with TRBD1. Germline V lookup: CDR1 MDHEN, CDR2 SYDVKM. This CDR3 has 16 residues. V gave up 6 bases and J gave up 3 bases; unmatched junction bases: 10. CDR3: CASRANRGRDTGELFF. CDR3 DNA: TGTGCCAGCAGGGCCAACAGGGGAAGGGACACCGGGGAGCTGTTTTTT.

This chain connects TRBV14 to TRBJ1-3; D is undetermined. CDR1 SGHDN and CDR2 FVKESK come from the germline V gene. V lost 4 bases and J lost 6, with 10 bases in between. There are 13 residues in the CDR3. The CDR3 coding sequence is TGTGCCAGCAGCCTCGGACTCGTAAACACCATATATTTT. The encoded protein is CASSLGLVNTIYF.

The gene calls are TRBV5-6 and TRBJ1-2, with TRBD1 matching 12 bases. V was clipped by 3 bases and J by 6 bases; unmatched bases: 9. This CDR3 comprises 16 residues. CDR1 SGHDT and CDR2 YYEEEE come from the germline V gene. The CDR3, as DNA: TGTGCCAGCAGCTCTTTGGGACAGGGGGCCAGGGATGGCTACACCTTC. This sequence encodes CASSSLGQGARDGYTF.

The chain is built from TRBV14 and TRBJ2-1; TRBD2 might be the D (5 bases). The CDR3 length is 22 residues. With 0 bases removed from V and 0 bases from J, the gap between germline ends came to 27 bases. Looked up from germline, CDR1 is SGHDN and CDR2 is FVKESK. CDR3 nucleotides: TGTGCCAGCAGCCAAGATCGGATAGCCGTGGACGGTTCTAGCCACTCCTACAATGAGCAGTTCTTC. This encodes CASSQDRIAVDGSSHSYNEQFF.

V gene TRBV27 combines with J gene TRBJ2-3, with D perhaps TRBD1 (6 bases). V dropped 0 bases and J dropped 1 base, with 8 bases sitting between them. CDR1 and CDR2 (germline): MNHEY, SMNVEV (reference sequence). The CDR3 length is 15 residues. The CDR3 reads CASSLSRTGTDTQYF. The DNA of the CDR3 is TGTGCCAGCAGTTTATCCCGGACAGGCACAGATACGCAGTATTTT.

The rearrangement links TRBV4-1 to TRBJ2-5; D remains ambiguous. V dropped 0 bases and J dropped 3 bases, with 5 bases sitting between them. Germline V lookup: CDR1 MGHRA, CDR2 YSYEKL. CDR3 length: 13 residues. This CDR3 is CASSQDREETQYF. For the CDR3, the DNA is TGCGCCAGCAGCCAAGATCGAGAAGAGACCCAGTACTTC.

The V and J genes are TRBV7-2 and TRBJ2-1; D possibly corresponds to TRBD2 (8 bases). The CDR3 has 18 residues. The germline gives CDR1 SGHTA, CDR2 FQGNSA. The ends were cut back, 5 bases at V and 0 bases at J, with 20 bases in the middle. This CDR3 is CASSAGGSGASSYNEQFF. The CDR3 DNA sequence: TGTGCCAGCAGCGCAGGGGGTAGCGGGGCCAGCTCCTACAATGAGCAGTTCTTC. Full variable domain (rest looked up from reference TRBV7-2 and TRBJ2-1): GAGVSQSPSNKVTEKGKDVELRCDPISGHTALYWYRQSLGQGLEFLIYFQGNSAPDKSGLPSDRFSAERTGGSVSTLTIQRTQQEDSAVYLCASSAGGSGASSYNEQFFGPGTRLTVL.

The rearrangement links TRBV5-1 to TRBJ1-1, with a possible D match to TRBD1 (6 bases). Looked up from germline, CDR1 is SGHRS and CDR2 is YFSETQ. Trimming pared 4 bases from V and 5 bases from J, leaving 12 bases between. The CDR3 has 13 residues. As DNA, the CDR3 is TGCGCCAGCAGCGCAGGGGTCGGAACTGAAGCTTTCTTT. This sequence encodes CASSAGVGTEAFF.

This chain links TRBV30 with TRBJ2-4, with D possibly TRBD2 on 5 matching bases. V lost 0 bases to trimming and J lost 7 bases, with 7 bases between them. CDR1 is GTSNPN and CDR2 is SVGIG in the germline V gene (reference sequence). The CDR3 length is 12 residues. The CDR3 DNA reads TGTGCCTGGAGTGTAACGGGGAACATTCAGTACTTC. This gives the protein CAWSVTGNIQYF.

The rearrangement joins TRBV5-4 to TRBJ2-5, with 9 bases matching TRBD2. Trimming removed 5 bases from V and 4 bases from J; junction bases left unmatched: 12. This CDR3 has 16 amino acids. From germline, CDR1 is SGHNT and CDR2 YYREEE (reference sequence). CDR3 region: CASSAAVAGVRETQYF. The DNA for the CDR3 is TGTGCCAGCAGTGCAGCGGTAGCGGGAGTCAGAGAGACCCAGTACTTC.

The V gene is TRBV7-9, the J gene TRBJ1-2; the match to TRBD1 covers 8 bases. The V and J ends lost 1 base and 10 bases, in that order; junction bases with no gene match: 5. Germline CDR1 reads SEHNR; CDR2 reads FQNEAQ (reference sequence). The CDR3 is 13 amino acids. CDR3 protein: CASSLVAGGDYTF. CDR3 nucleotide sequence: TGTGCCAGCAGCTTAGTCGCAGGGGGCGACTACACCTTC.

The chain is built from TRBV9 and TRBJ1-3; 10 bases map to TRBD1. The CDR3 loop spans 14 amino acids. V shed 3 bases and J 6 bases; nucleotides not matched to a gene: 3. The germline V gene encodes CDR1 SGDLS and CDR2 YYNGEE. CDR3 coding DNA: TGTGCCAGCAGCGCGGGGACAGGGGCAAACACCATATATTTT. It is translated as CASSAGTGANTIYF.

The V gene is TRBV6-5, the J gene TRBJ2-1, with D possibly matching TRBD1 (6 bases). This CDR3 has 16 residues. Germline V gene data show CDR1 as MNHEY and CDR2 as SVGAGI. V was pared by 6 bases and J by 7 bases, with 22 bases between. CDR3 sequence (DNA): TGTGCCAGCAGCTACGCCCTAGGGGGAAGGATTAATGAGCAGTTCTTC. Protein product: CASSYALGGRINEQFF.

The CDR3 bases are TGTGCCAGCAGCTTAGATGGCCGACTAGCGGCGAACTACAATGAGCAGTTCTTC. It yields the protein CASSLDGRLAANYNEQFF. J is TRBJ2-1 and V is TRBV11-2; 9 bases map to TRBD2. CDR3 length equals 18 residues. With 0 bases clipped from V and 3 bases from J, the junction kept 9 bases outside the gene matches. Germline V CDR1 and CDR2: SGHAT, FQNNGV. Full variable domain (rest looked up from reference TRBV11-2 and TRBJ2-1): EAGVAQSPRYKIIEKRQSVAFWCNPISGHATLYWYQQILGQGPKLLIQFQNNGVVDDSQLPKDRFSAERLKGVDSTLKIQPAKLEDSAVYLCASSLDGRLAANYNEQFFGPGTRLTVL.